This T cell receptor (beta chain) was obtained from a study of memory CD4+ T cells and cytomegalovirus serostatus. Study summary: This sample comes from healthy Belgian adults, fewer than ten CMV seropositive, 20 to 25 seronegative. Regarding the study as a whole: Repertoires predicted CMV serostatus with median bootstrapped AUC of around 0.96. Of about 150 reported CMV TCRbeta sequences, just over 65 were found in memory CD4+ repertoires.

Method: immunoSEQ multiplex PCR; TCRdb's copy keeps in-frame clones and lacks some. The sample has approximately 52,000 clones; 78% are singletons. This clone has just one count. Its target is unknown. Germline V CDR1 and CDR2: LNHNV, YYDKDF (reference sequence). This CDR3 has 17 amino acids. The V end was cut by 0 bases, the J end by 2 bases, with 14 bases between. The sort gate was single viable CD3+CD4+CD8-CD45RO+ cells for memory CD4+ T cells. Donors' CMV status reflects serum IgG against pp150, pp28, p38, p52. The chain uses TRBV15 and TRBJ1-5; D is unclear. The specimen sequenced was memory CD4+ T cells from blood. This receptor was taken from an adult in good health and CMV-seronegative. The CDR3 sequence: CATSREEKRKGNQPQHF. CDR3 bases: TGTGCCACCAGCAGAGAAGAGAAGCGAAAGGGCAATCAGCCCCAGCATTTT.